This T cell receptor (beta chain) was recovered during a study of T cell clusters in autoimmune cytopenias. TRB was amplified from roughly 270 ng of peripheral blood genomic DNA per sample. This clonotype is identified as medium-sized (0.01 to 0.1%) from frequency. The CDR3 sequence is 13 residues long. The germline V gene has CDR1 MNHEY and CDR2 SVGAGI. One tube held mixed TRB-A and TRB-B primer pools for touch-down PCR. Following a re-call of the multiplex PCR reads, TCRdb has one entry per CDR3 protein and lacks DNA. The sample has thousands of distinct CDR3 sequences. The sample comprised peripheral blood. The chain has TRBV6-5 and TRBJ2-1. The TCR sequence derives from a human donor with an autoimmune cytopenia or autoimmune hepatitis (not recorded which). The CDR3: CASSKPSDNEQFF.